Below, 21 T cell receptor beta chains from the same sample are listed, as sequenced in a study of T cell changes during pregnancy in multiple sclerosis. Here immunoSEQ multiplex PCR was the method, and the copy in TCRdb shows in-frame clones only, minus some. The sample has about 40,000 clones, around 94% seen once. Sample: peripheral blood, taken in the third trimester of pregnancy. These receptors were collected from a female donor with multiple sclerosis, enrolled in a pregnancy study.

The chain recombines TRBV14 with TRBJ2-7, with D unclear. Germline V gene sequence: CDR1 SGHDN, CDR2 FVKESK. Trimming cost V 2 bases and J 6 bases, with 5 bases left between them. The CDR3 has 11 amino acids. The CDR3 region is CASSQISEQYF. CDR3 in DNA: TGTGCCAGCAGCCAAATTAGCGAGCAGTACTTC.

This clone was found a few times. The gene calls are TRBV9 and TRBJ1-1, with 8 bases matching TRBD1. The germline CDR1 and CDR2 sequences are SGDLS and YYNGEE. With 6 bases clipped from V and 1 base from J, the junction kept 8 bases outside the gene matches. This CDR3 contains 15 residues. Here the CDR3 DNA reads TGTGCCAGCACCCCATTCCAGGGGGCGAACACTGAAGCTTTCTTT. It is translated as CASTPFQGANTEAFF.

CDR3 protein: CSVDAGGSGVLPFF. CDR3 coding DNA: TGCAGCGTCGACGCCGGCGGTAGCGGGGTACTCCCATTCTTC. The rearrangement joins TRBV29-1 to TRBJ2-1, with 8 bases that match TRBD2. Trimming removed 6 bases from V and 16 bases from J; junction bases left unmatched: 20. The CDR3 consists of 14 residues. Germline V gives CDR1 SQVTM, CDR2 ANQGSEA.

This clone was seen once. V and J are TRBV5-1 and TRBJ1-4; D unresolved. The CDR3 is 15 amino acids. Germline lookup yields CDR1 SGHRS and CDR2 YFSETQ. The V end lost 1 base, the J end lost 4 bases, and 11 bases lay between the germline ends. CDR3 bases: TGCGCCAGCAGCTTGAACGCCAGACATAATGAAAAACTGTTTTTT. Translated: CASSLNARHNEKLFF.

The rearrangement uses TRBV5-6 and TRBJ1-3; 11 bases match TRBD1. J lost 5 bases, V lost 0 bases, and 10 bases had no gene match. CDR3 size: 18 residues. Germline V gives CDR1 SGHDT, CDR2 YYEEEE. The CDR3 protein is CASSLGTGGSERRNTIYF. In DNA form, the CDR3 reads TGTGCCAGCAGCTTGGGGACAGGGGGCTCCGAGAGGCGAAACACCATATATTTT.

The CDR3 nucleotides read TGTGCCAGTAGTATTTTACAGGGGGATTCTGGCTACACCTTC. Its translation is CASSILQGDSGYTF. This sequence joins TRBV19 and TRBJ1-2; 8 bases fit TRBD1. The V gene end was trimmed by 3 bases and the J gene end by 7 bases; junction bases not matched to a gene: 7. Germline V gene sequence: CDR1 LNHDA, CDR2 SQIVND (reference sequence). This CDR3 comprises 14 residues.

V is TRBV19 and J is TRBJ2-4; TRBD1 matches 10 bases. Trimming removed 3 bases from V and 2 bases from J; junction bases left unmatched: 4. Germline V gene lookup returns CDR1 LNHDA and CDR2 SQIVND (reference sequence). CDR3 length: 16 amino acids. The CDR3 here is CASSILTGGTKNIQYF. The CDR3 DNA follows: TGTGCCAGTAGTATTCTGACAGGGGGCACCAAAAACATTCAGTACTTC.

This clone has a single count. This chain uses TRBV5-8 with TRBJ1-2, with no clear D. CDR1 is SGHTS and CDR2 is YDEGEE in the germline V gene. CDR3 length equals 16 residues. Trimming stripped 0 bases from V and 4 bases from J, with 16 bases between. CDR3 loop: CASSLDGGPRGYGYTF. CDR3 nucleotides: TGTGCCAGCAGCTTGGACGGCGGCCCGCGTGGCTATGGCTACACCTTC.

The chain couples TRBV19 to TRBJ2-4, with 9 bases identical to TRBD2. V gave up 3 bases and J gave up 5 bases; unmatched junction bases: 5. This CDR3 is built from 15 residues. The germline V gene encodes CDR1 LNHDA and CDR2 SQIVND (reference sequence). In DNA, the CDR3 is TGTGCCAGTAGTATGGGCGGGGGGGTACAAAACATTCAGTACTTC. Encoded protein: CASSMGGGVQNIQYF.

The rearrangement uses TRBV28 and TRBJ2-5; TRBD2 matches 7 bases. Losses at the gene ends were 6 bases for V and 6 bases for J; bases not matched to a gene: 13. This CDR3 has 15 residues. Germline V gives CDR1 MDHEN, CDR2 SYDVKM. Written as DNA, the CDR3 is TGTGCCAGCAGCAAATTAGGACTAGAATTTAAGACCCAGTACTTC. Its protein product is CASSKLGLEFKTQYF.

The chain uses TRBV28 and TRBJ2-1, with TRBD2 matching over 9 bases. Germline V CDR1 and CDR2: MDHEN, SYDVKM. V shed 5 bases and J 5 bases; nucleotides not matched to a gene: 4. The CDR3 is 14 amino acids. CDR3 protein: CASSRLAGNNEQFF. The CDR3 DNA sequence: TGTGCCAGCAGTCGGCTAGCGGGGAACAATGAGCAGTTCTTC.

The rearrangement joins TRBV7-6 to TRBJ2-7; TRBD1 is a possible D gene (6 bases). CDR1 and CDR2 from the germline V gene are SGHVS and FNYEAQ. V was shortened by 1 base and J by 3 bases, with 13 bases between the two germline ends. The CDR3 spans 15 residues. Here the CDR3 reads CASSLGPQGYYEQYF. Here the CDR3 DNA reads TGTGCCAGCAGCTTAGGGCCTCAGGGGTACTACGAGCAGTACTTC. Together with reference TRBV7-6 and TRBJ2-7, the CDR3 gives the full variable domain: GAGVSQSPRYKVTKRGQDVALRCDPISGHVSLYWYRQALGQGPEFLTYFNYEAQQDKSGLPNDRFSAERPEGSISTLTIQRTEQRDSAMYRCASSLGPQGYYEQYFGPGTRLTVT.

The CDR3 region is CASSQDLDSTQYF. CDR3 DNA sequence: TGTGCCAGCAGCCAAGACTTGGACAGCACGCAGTATTTT. This chain uses TRBV14 with TRBJ2-3; perhaps TRBD1 as D (6 bases). Trimming cost V 0 bases and J 9 bases, with 10 bases left between them. CDR1 is SGHDN and CDR2 is FVKESK in the germline V gene. The CDR3 has 13 residues. Full variable domain (rest looked up from reference TRBV14 and TRBJ2-3): EAGVTQFPSHSVIEKGQTVTLRCDPISGHDNLYWYRRVMGKEIKFLLHFVKESKQDESGMPNNRFLAERTGGTYSTLKVQPAELEDSGVYFCASSQDLDSTQYFGPGTRLTVL.

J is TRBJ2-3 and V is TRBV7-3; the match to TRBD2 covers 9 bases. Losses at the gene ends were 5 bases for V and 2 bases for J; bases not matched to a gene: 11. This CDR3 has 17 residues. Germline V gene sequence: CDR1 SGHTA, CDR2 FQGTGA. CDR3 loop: CASSPIPLAGDTDTQYF. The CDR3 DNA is TGTGCCAGCAGCCCCATCCCCTTAGCGGGGGACACAGATACGCAGTATTTT.

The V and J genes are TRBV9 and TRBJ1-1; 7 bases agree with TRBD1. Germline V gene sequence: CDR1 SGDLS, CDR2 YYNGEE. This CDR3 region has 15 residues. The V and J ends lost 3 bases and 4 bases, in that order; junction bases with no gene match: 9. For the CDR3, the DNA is TGTGCCAGCAGCGCGTCCCGGGACAGTTCCACTGAAGCTTTCTTT. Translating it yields CASSASRDSSTEAFF.

The CDR3 nucleotides are TGTGCCAGCAGCCCTCAGGGGGAACTTGGAGCTTTCTTT. Protein sequence: CASSPQGELGAFF. The J gene is TRBJ1-1, the V gene TRBV7-9, with TRBD1 matching over 7 bases. The CDR3 is 13 amino acids. CDR1 is SEHNR and CDR2 is FQNEAQ in the germline V gene (reference sequence). Trimming removed 5 bases from V and 10 bases from J; junction bases left unmatched: 10.

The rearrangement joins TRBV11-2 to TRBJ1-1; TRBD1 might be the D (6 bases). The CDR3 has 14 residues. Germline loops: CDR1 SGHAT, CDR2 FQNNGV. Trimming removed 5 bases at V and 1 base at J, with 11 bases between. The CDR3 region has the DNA TGTGCCAGCAGCAGGGGACAAGAGAACACTGAAGCTTTCTTT. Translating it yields CASSRGQENTEAFF.

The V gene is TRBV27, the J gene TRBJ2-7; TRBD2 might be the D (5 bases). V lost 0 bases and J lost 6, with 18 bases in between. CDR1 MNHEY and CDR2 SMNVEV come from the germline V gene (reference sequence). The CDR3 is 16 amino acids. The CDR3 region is CASSLSPGRPGGEQYF. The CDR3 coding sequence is TGTGCCAGCAGTTTATCACCTGGCCGTCCAGGAGGCGAGCAGTACTTC.

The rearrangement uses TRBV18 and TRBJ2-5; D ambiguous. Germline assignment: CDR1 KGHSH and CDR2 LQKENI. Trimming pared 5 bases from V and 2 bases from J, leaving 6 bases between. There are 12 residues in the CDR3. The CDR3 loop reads CASSARQETQYF. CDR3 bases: TGTGCCAGCTCAGCCAGACAAGAGACCCAGTACTTC.

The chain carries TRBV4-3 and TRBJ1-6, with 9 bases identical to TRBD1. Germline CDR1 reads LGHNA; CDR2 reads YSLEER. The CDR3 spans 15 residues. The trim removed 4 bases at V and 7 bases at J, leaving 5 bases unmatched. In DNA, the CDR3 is TGCGCCAGCAGCCGAACCGGGACAGGGAATTCACCCCTCCACTTT. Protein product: CASSRTGTGNSPLHF.

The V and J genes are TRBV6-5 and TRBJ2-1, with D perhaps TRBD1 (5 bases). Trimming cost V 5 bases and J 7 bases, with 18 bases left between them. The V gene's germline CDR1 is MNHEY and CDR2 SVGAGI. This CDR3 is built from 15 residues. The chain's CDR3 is CASSHPSFKGNEQFF. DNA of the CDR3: TGTGCCAGCAGTCACCCTTCCTTCAAGGGGAATGAGCAGTTCTTC.